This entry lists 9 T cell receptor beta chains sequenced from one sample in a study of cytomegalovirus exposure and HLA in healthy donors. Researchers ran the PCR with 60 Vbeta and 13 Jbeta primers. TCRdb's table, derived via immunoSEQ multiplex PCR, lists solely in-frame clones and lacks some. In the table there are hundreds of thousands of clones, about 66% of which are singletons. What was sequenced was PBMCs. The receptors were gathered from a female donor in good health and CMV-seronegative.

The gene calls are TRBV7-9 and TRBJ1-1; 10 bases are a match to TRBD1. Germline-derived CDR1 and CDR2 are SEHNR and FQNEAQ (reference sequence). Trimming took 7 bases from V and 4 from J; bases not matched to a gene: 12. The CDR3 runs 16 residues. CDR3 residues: CASIANPGTGVTEAFF. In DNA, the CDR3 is TGTGCCAGCATCGCTAACCCCGGGACAGGGGTCACTGAAGCTTTCTTT.

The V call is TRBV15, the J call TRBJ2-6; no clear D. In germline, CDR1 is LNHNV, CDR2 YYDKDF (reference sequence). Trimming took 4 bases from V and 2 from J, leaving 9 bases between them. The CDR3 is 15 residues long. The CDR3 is CATSTTFPGANVLTF. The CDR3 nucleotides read TGTGCCACCAGCACGACATTTCCTGGGGCCAACGTCCTGACTTTC.

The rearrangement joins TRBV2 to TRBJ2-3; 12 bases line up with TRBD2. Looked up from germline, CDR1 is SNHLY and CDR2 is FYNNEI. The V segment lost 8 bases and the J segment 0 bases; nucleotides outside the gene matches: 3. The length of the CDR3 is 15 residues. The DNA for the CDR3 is TGTGCCAGCGGACTAGCGGGGAAGAGCACAGATACGCAGTATTTT. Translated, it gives CASGLAGKSTDTQYF.

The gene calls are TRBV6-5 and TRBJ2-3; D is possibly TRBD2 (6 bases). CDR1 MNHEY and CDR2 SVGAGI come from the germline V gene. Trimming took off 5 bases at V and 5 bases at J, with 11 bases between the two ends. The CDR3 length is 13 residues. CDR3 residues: CASSRGLRDTQYF. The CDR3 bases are TGTGCCAGCAGTAGGGGACTCCGAGATACGCAGTATTTT.

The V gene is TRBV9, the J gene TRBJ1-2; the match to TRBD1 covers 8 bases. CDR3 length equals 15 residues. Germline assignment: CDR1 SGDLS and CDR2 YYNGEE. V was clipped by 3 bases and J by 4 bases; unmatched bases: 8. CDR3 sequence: CASSEHGQGVYGYTF. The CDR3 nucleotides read TGTGCCAGCAGCGAACACGGACAGGGAGTCTATGGCTACACCTTC. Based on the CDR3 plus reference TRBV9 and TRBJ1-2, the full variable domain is DSGVTQTPKHLITATGQRVTLRCSPRSGDLSVYWYQQSLDQGLQFLIQYYNGEERAKGNILERFSAQQFPDLHSELNLSSLELGDSALYFCASSEHGQGVYGYTFGSGTRLTVV.

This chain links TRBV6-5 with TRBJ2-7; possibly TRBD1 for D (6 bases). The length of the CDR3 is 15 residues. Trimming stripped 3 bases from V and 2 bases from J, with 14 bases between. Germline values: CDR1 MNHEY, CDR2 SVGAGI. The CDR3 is CASSYAGTWAYEQYF. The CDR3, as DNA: TGTGCCAGCAGTTATGCCGGGACATGGGCCTACGAGCAGTACTTC.

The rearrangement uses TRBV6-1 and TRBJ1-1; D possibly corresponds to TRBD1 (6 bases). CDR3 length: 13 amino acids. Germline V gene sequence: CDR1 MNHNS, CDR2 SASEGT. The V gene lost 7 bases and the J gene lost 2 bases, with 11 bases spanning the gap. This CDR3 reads CASNDRTNTEAFF. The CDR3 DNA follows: TGTGCCAGCAATGACAGGACTAACACTGAAGCTTTCTTT.

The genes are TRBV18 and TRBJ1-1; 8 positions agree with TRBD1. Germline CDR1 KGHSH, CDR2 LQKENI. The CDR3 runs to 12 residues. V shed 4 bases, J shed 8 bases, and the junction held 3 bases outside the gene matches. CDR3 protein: CASSLGQGEAFF. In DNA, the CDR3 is TGTGCCAGCTCACTAGGACAGGGCGAAGCTTTCTTT.

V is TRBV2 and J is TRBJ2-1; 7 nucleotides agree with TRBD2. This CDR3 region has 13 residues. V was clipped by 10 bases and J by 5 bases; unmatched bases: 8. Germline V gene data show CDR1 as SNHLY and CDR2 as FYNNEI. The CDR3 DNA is TGTGCCATCCGGGTTGGGAGGGACAATGAGCAGTTCTTC. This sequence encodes CAIRVGRDNEQFF.